What follows is one T cell receptor beta chain and its context. Repertoires were generated with immunoSEQ multiplex PCR, while TCRdb's copy carries only in-frame clones and drops some. The table records about 250,000 clones, 88% of them present only once. The data were taken from a study of blood T cell repertoires in COVID-19. The CDR3 contains 15 residues. Germline-derived CDR1 and CDR2 are SGHTA and FQGNSA. With V trimmed by 8 bases and J by 5 bases, 11 bases remained unmatched. Participants' reported clinical history set cohort assignment. V and J are TRBV7-2 and TRBJ2-5; TRBD2 matches at 10 bases. This TCR was recovered from a woman aged 35 to 49 who had been exposed to COVID-19. The specimen was PBMCs or T cells enriched from blood (not recorded which). CDR3: CASSTSGASGETQYF. CDR3 sequence (DNA): TGTGCCAGCTCCACTAGCGGGGCTTCGGGGGAGACCCAGTACTTC.